The 2 T cell receptor beta chains listed next were all sequenced from one sample in a study of blood T cell repertoires in COVID-19. Method: immunoSEQ multiplex PCR; TCRdb's copy keeps in-frame clones and lacks some. The sample has roughly 200,000 clones; roughly nine tenths are singletons. The sequenced sample consisted of PBMCs or T cells enriched from blood (not recorded which). Every receptor here comes from a woman aged 25 to 39 who had recovered from COVID-19.

This chain uses TRBV28 with TRBJ1-1; D unresolved. V lost 3 bases and J lost 4, with 15 bases in between. The CDR3 length is 15 residues. Germline V gene sequence: CDR1 MDHEN, CDR2 SYDVKM. This CDR3 reads CASSFIRGPGTEAFF. The DNA of the CDR3 is TGTGCCAGCAGTTTCATTCGAGGGCCGGGCACTGAAGCTTTCTTT.

This chain links TRBV14 with TRBJ2-7, with 8 bases aligning to TRBD1. CDR3 length: 17 amino acids. Germline V CDR1 and CDR2: SGHDN, FVKESK. V shed 4 bases and J 6 bases; nucleotides not matched to a gene: 17. CDR3 sequence reads: CASSRGRGRLEGFEQYF. The CDR3 bases are TGTGCCAGCAGCCGAGGCAGGGGGCGCCTGGAGGGGTTCGAGCAGTACTTC.